A selection of T cell receptor beta chains follows, all from one sample in a study of blood T cell repertoires in COVID-19. Only in-frame clones appear in the TCRdb table, and some are missing; sequencing was by immunoSEQ multiplex PCR. The data show 350,000 or so clones, with approximately 91% seen just once and approximately 1% held by the top ten. Sequences were obtained from PBMCs or T cells enriched from blood (not recorded which). The source of these receptors is a woman aged 25-40 years who had been exposed to COVID-19. The CDR3 runs from the conserved cysteine through the conserved F or W. D genes are given only for firm matches. Only part of the rows carry a size: once, few, many, or a class if the clone is expanded.

clone_size	d_call	v_call	j_call	cdr3_nt	cdr3_aa
NA	NA	TRBV5-4	TRBJ2-1	TGTGCCAGCAGCTTGGGAGGGAGCATAGAGCAGTTCTTC	CASSLGGSIEQFF
NA	TRBD1	TRBV7-9	TRBJ2-7	TGTGCCAGCAGCCAATATTTGACAGGGGAGTCCGAGCAGTACTTC	CASSQYLTGESEQYF
NA	NA	TRBV5-5	TRBJ1-1	TGTGCCAGCAGCTTCGTTATTCGAGACACTGAAGCTTTCTTT	CASSFVIRDTEAFF
NA	TRBD2	TRBV7-3	TRBJ2-1	TGTGCCAGCAGCTTAGGTCGGGGGGTGACACCACCCTACAATGAGCAGTTCTTC	CASSLGRGVTPPYNEQFF
NA	NA	TRBV14	TRBJ2-3	TGTGCCAGCAGCCAAGACGTTTTGGATACGCAGTATTTT	CASSQDVLDTQYF
NA	TRBD1	TRBV14	TRBJ1-6	TGTGCCAGCAGCCCACGGACAGGACATAATTCACCCCTCCACTTT	CASSPRTGHNSPLHF
NA	NA	TRBV19	TRBJ2-5	TGTGCCAGTAGGGTAACTGGCCAAGAGACCCAGTACTTC	CASRVTGQETQYF
NA	TRBD2	TRBV28	TRBJ2-7	TGTGCCAGCAGAACCTACGCTAGCGGGACTTACGAGCAGTACTTC	CASRTYASGTYEQYF
once	NA	TRBV15	TRBJ2-7	TGTGCCACCAGCAGAGGCCGCAAAGACGGGACTCCCTACGAGCAGTACTTC	CATSRGRKDGTPYEQYF
NA	NA	TRBV27	TRBJ2-1	TGTGCCAGCAGCTCTACCTACTCCAATGAGCAGTTCTTC	CASSSTYSNEQFF
NA	TRBD2	TRBV7-8	TRBJ2-1	TGTGCCAGCAGCTTTGGCCAGCGGGAGAACAATGAGCAGTTCTTC	CASSFGQRENNEQFF
NA	NA	TRBV3-1/TRBV3-2	TRBJ2-7	TGTGCCAGCAGCCAAGATCTGTTGAGTTACGAGCAGTACTTC	CASSQDLLSYEQYF
NA	TRBD1	TRBV9	TRBJ1-1	TGTGCCAGCAGAGAGGGACAGGGAAGGAACACTGAAGCTTTCTTT	CASREGQGRNTEAFF
NA	NA	TRBV2	TRBJ2-7	TGTGCCAGCAGTGACCCCGGGGAGCTAACCTACGAGCAGTACTTC	CASSDPGELTYEQYF
NA	TRBD2	TRBV5-1	TRBJ2-1	TGCGCCAGCAGCCTCCTAGCGGGAGAGGGCGAGCAGTTCTTC	CASSLLAGEGEQFF
NA	TRBD1	TRBV9	TRBJ1-2	TGTGCCAGCAGCGGCGATACAGGGGCCTATGGCTACACCTTC	CASSGDTGAYGYTF
NA	NA	TRBV28	TRBJ1-1	TGTGCCAGCAGACAGGGACGGACAAAACTCACTGAAGCTTTCTTT	CASRQGRTKLTEAFF